The T cell receptor (beta chain) under discussion was sequenced for a study of cytomegalovirus exposure and HLA in healthy donors. Researchers ran the PCR with 60 Vbeta and 13 Jbeta primers. Only in-frame clones appear in the TCRdb table, and some are missing; sequencing was by immunoSEQ multiplex PCR. The top ten hold under 4% of the sample, which has some 98,000 clones, around 86% seen once. The CDR3 totals 15 residues. This clonotype originated in a female donor in good health and CMV-seropositive. The chain uses TRBV21-1 and TRBJ2-1; TRBD2 is taken as the D call from the table, unchecked against the DNA. TRBV21-1 is annotated as a pseudogene. Sequenced material: PBMCs. The CDR3 sequence: CAKCPPGWRWNEQFF. DNA for the CDR3: TGTGCCAAGTGTCCCCCGGGTTGGCGTTGGAATGAGCAGTTCTTC.